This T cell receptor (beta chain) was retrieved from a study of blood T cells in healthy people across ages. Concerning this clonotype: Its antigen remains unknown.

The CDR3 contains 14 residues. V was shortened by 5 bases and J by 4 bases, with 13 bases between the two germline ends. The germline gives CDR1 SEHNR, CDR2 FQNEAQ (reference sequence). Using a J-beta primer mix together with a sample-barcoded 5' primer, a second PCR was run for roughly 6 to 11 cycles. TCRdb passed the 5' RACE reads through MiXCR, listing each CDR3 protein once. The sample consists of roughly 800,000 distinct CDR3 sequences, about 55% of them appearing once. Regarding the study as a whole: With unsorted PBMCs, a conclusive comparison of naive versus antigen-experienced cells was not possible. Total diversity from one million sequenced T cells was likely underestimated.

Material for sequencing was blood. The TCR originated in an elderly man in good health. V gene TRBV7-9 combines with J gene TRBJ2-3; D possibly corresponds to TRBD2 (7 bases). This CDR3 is CASSIAGASDTQYF. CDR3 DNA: TGTGCCAGCAGCATCGCGGGGGCATCAGATACGCAGTATTTT.